This T cell receptor (beta chain) was sequenced for a study of T cell responses to AZD1222 COVID-19 vaccine. Study-level findings and limits: Donors were largely white British and mainly female; clonal diversity was possibly underestimated. Across spike, vaccine-associated CD4 TCRs were found, dominant at 160-218 and 743-854. Following two doses of AZD1222, Spike-specific TCR breadth and depth rose. No repertoire was sampled before or during the peak T cell response, only after it.

This CDR3 has 14 amino acids. Germline values: CDR1 SGHNT, CDR2 YYREEE (reference sequence). The V segment lost 4 bases and the J segment 4 bases; nucleotides outside the gene matches: 4. Concerning this clone: Its specificity is not known.

Libraries were prepared by immunoSEQ multiplex PCR; TCRdb keeps only in-frame clonotypes and omits some of them. Of approximately 84,000 clones in the sample, around four fifths were seen once. The rearrangement uses TRBV5-4 and TRBJ2-2, with 7 bases fitting TRBD1. This TCR derives from an adult who received the AZD1222 COVID-19 vaccine. The specimen comprised peripheral blood, sampled 28 days after the second AZD1222 dose. CDR3 DNA sequence: TGTGCCAGCAGCCTCTGGGACAGCACCGGGGAGCTGTTTTTT. It encodes CASSLWDSTGELFF.